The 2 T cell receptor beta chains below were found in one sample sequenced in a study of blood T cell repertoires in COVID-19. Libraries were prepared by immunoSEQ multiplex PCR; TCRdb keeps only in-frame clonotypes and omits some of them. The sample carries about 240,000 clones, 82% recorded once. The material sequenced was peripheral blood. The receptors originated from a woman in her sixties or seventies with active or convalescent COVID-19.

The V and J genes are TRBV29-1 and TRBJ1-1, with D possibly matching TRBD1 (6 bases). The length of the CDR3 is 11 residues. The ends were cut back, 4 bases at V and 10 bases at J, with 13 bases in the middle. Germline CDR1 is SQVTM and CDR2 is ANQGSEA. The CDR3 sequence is CSVGWGQRAFF. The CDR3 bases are TGCAGCGTTGGGTGGGGGCAGAGAGCTTTCTTT. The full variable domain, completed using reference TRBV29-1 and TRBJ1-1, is SAVISQKPSRDICQRGTSLTIQCQVDSQVTMMFWYRQQPGQSLTLIATANQGSEATYESGFVIDKFPISRPNLTFSTLTVSNMSPEDSSIYLCSVGWGQRAFFGQGTRLTVV.

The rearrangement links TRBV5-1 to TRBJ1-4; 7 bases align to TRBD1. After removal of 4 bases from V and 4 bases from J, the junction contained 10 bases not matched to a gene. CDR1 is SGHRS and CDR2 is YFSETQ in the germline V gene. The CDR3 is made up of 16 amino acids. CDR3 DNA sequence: TGCGCCAGCAGCCAACAACAGGGGATCGGTAATGAAAAACTGTTTTTT. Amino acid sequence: CASSQQQGIGNEKLFF.